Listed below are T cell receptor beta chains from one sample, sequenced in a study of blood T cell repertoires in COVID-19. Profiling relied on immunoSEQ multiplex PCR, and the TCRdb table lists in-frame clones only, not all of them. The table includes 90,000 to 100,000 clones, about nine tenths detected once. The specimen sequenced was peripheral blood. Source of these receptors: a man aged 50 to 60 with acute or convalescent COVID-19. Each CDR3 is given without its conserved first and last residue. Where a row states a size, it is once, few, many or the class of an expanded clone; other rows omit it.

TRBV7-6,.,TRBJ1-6,ASSPGTANSPLH
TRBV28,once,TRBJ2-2,ASSPSGGGPNTGELF
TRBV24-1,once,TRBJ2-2,ATNDGGGRLTGELF
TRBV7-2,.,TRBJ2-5,ASSLVAGALGTQY
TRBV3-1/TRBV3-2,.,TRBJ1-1,ASSQETAMNTEAF
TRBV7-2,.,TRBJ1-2,ASSFSLAGGMGGYT
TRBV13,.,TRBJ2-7,ASSVPGQGDYEQY
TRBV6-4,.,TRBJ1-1,ASRLDGEVAFRAF
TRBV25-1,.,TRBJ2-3,ASSTGGGPDTQY
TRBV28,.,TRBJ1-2,ASSLVTPGGYT
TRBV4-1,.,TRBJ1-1,ASSQAAGLPSPEAF
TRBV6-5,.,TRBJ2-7,ASSYKGTGDEQY
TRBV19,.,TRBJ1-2,ASRQTGVDGYT
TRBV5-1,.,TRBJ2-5,ASSSELAGVIKTQY
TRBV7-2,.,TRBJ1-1,ASGPSTFNPGAF
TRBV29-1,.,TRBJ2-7,SVQRSGSRYEQY
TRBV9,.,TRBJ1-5,ASSATGYNQPQH
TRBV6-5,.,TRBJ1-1,ASSRQGRDTEAF
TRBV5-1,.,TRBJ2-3,ASSSTPGLAGTPTADTQY